These T cell receptor beta chains were read from a single sample in a study of blood T cell repertoires in COVID-19. TCRdb's copy holds only in-frame clones and misses some; the assay was immunoSEQ multiplex PCR. The sample includes about 400,000 clones, roughly 89% of them seen just once. The sequencing sample was made of PBMCs or T cells enriched from blood (not recorded which). The receptors originated from a woman in her fifties or sixties who had recovered from COVID-19. The CDR3 runs from the conserved cysteine through the conserved F or W. A D gene is named only where the DNA matches it firmly. Clone size is not always given. Where it is, it says once, few, many or a class for expanded clones.

v_call	cdr3_length	d_call	j_call	clone_size	cdr3_aa	cdr3_nt
TRBV5-4	15	TRBD2	TRBJ2-5	NA	CASSPGTSGGETQYF	TGTGCCAGCAGCCCCGGGACTAGCGGGGGAGAGACCCAGTACTTC
TRBV2	14	NA	TRBJ1-3	NA	CASSERASGNTIYF	TGTGCCAGCAGTGAGAGGGCCTCTGGAAACACCATATATTTT
TRBV12-3/TRBV12-4	12	NA	TRBJ2-1	NA	CASSLGTRPQFF	TGTGCCAGCAGCCTAGGAACTAGGCCTCAGTTCTTC
TRBV6-2/TRBV6-3	15	TRBD1	TRBJ2-7	once	CASSYPEDRGLEQYF	TGTGCCAGCAGTTACCCCGAGGACAGGGGGCTCGAGCAGTACTTC
TRBV20-1	15	NA	TRBJ1-5	NA	CSASMSLSSNQPQHF	TGCAGTGCTAGTATGAGTTTGAGCAGCAATCAGCCCCAGCATTTT
TRBV11-3	19	NA	TRBJ2-3	NA	CASSLYTARGGGLADTQYF	TGTGCCAGCAGCTTATATACCGCTCGAGGAGGGGGCTTGGCAGATACGCAGTATTTT
TRBV11-2	16	TRBD1	TRBJ2-5	NA	CASSLGNRGPQETQYF	TGTGCCAGCAGCTTAGGAAACAGGGGGCCTCAAGAGACCCAGTACTTC
TRBV4-1	16	NA	TRBJ2-2	NA	CASSLGQFLRAGELFF	NA
TRBV12-3/TRBV12-4	13	NA	TRBJ2-1	NA	CASSFREDRRPLF	TGTGCCAGCAGTTTTCGGGAAGACAGGAGACCCCTCTTC
TRBV4-3	14	NA	TRBJ1-4	NA	CASSPGIEVEKLFF	TGCGCCAGCAGTCCCGGGATCGAAGTGGAAAAACTGTTTTTT
TRBV7-7	17	NA	TRBJ1-3	NA	CASSFGTLKPSGNTIYF	TGTGCTAGCAGCTTCGGGACACTAAAACCCTCTGGAAACACCATATATTTT
TRBV7-2	16	NA	TRBJ2-2	NA	CASSLARGGRAGELFF	TGTGCCAGCAGCTTAGCGCGGGGTGGGCGTGCCGGGGAGCTGTTTTTT
TRBV19	16	NA	TRBJ1-5	once	CASRDPGQGSNQPQHF	TGTGCCAGTAGGGACCCAGGGCAGGGTAGCAATCAGCCCCAGCATTTT
TRBV10-3	13	TRBD1	TRBJ1-1	NA	CAIGQGRNTEAFF	TGTGCCATCGGACAGGGGCGTAACACTGAAGCTTTCTTT
TRBV2	13	TRBD2	TRBJ2-5	NA	CAITSGTQETQYF	TGTGCCATAACTAGCGGCACTCAAGAGACCCAGTACTTC
TRBV7-2	13	NA	TRBJ1-2	NA	CASSFTGKDGYTF	TGTGCCAGCAGCTTTACAGGGAAGGATGGCTACACCTTC
TRBV15	14	TRBD1	TRBJ1-6	NA	CATSRDRANSPLHF	TGTGCCACCAGCAGGGACAGGGCGAATTCACCCCTCCACTTT
TRBV3-1/TRBV3-2	14	NA	TRBJ2-7	NA	CASSQDRGVYEQYF	TGTGCCAGCAGCCAAGATCGCGGGGTGTACGAGCAGTACTTC
TRBV6-5	14	NA	TRBJ1-2	NA	CASTGQGRHYGYTF	TGTGCCAGCACCGGCCAGGGGCGGCACTATGGCTACACCTTC
TRBV19	16	TRBD1	TRBJ1-1	NA	CASSILTGRLNTEAFF	TGTGCCAGTAGTATCCTGACAGGGAGGCTGAACACTGAAGCTTTCTTT
TRBV2	15	TRBD2	TRBJ2-5	NA	CASSDDSGGLATQYF	TGTGCCAGCAGTGATGATAGCGGGGGTTTGGCGACCCAGTACTTC
TRBV5-6	14	NA	TRBJ1-5	NA	CASSFGAGNQPQHF	TGTGCCAGCAGCTTTGGGGCAGGGAATCAGCCCCAGCATTTT
TRBV19	13	NA	TRBJ1-5	NA	CASTPVGGQPQHF	TGTGCCAGTACCCCCGTGGGGGGGCAGCCCCAGCATTTT
TRBV28	14	TRBD1	TRBJ1-3	NA	CASRPGQGGNTIYF	TGTGCCAGCAGACCGGGACAGGGTGGAAACACCATATATTTT
TRBV25-1	16	TRBD1	TRBJ1-4	NA	CASSDRGQGWYEKLFF	TGTGCCAGCAGTGACCGAGGACAGGGATGGTATGAAAAACTGTTTTTT
TRBV6-2/TRBV6-3	15	NA	TRBJ1-3	NA	CASSSGGSSGNTIYF	TGTGCCAGCAGTTCGGGGGGGTCCTCCGGAAACACCATATATTTT
TRBV9	14	TRBD1	TRBJ1-5	few	CASPGTGGNQPQHF	TGTGCCAGCCCCGGGACAGGGGGCAATCAGCCCCAGCATTTT
TRBV7-2	16	NA	TRBJ1-3	NA	CASSLEGGSHGNTIYF	TGTGCCAGCAGCTTAGAGGGGGGGAGCCACGGAAACACCATATATTTT
TRBV2	15	TRBD1	TRBJ2-1	NA	CASRGSGTGYNEQFF	TGTGCCAGCAGGGGGAGTGGGACAGGGTATAATGAGCAGTTCTTC